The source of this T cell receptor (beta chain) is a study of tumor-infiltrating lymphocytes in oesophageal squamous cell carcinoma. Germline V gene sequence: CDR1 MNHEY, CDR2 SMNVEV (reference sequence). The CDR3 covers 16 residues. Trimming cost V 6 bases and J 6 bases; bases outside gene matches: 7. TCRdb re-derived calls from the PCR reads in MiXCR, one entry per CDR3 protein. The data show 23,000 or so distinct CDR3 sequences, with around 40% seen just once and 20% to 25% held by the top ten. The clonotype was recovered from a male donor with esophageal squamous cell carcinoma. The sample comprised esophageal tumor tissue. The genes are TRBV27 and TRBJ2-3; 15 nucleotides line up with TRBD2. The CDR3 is CASSDWTSGRADTQYF. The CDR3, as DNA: TGTGCCAGCAGCGATTGGACTAGCGGGAGGGCGGATACGCAGTATTTT.